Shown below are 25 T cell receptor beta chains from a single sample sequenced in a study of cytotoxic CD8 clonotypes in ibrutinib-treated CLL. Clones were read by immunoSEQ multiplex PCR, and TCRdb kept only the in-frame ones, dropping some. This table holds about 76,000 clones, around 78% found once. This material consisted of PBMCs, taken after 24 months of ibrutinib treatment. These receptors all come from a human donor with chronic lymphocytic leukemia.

CDR3 region: CASGLVHAPRGLAPSRHEQYF. The CDR3, as DNA: TGTGCTAGTGGTTTGGTACACGCCCCCAGGGGACTAGCGCCTTCCCGCCACGAGCAGTACTTC. This chain connects TRBV12-5 to TRBJ2-7, with TRBD2 matching 10 bases. The junction had 22 bases not matched to a gene; V was cut back by 0 bases and J by 5 bases. The CDR3 totals 21 residues. Germline CDR1 reads LGHNT; CDR2 reads FRNRAP. The variable domain in full, completed from reference TRBV12-5 and TRBJ2-7, reads DARVTQTPRHKVTEMGQEVTMRCQPILGHNTVFWYRQTMMQGLELLAYFRNRAPLDDSGMPKDRFSAEMPDATLATLKIQPSEPRDSAVYFCASGLVHAPRGLAPSRHEQYFGPGTRLTVT.

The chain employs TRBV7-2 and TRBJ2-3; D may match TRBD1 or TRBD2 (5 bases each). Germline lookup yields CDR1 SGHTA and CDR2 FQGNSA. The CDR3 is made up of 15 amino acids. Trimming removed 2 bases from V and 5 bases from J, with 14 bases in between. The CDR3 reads CASSLNGTRGDTQYF. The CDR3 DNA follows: TGTGCCAGCAGCTTAAACGGGACGAGGGGAGATACGCAGTATTTT.

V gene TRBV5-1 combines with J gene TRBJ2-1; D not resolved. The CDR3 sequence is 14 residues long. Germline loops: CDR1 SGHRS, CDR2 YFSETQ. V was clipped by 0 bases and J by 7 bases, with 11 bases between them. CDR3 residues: CASSLAPGGNEQFF. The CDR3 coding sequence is TGCGCCAGCAGCTTGGCCCCAGGTGGTAATGAGCAGTTCTTC.

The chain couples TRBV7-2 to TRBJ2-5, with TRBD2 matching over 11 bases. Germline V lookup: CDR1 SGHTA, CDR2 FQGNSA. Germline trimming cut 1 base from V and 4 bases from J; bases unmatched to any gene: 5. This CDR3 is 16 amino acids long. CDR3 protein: CASSLGPSGRLETQYF. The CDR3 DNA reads TGTGCCAGCAGCTTAGGTCCTAGCGGGAGGCTAGAGACCCAGTACTTC.

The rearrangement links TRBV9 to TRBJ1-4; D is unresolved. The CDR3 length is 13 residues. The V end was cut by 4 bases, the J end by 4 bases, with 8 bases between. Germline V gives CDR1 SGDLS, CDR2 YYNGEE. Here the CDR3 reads CASSPRLNEKLFF. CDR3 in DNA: TGTGCCAGCAGCCCCAGGCTTAATGAAAAACTGTTTTTT. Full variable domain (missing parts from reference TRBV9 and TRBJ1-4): DSGVTQTPKHLITATGQRVTLRCSPRSGDLSVYWYQQSLDQGLQFLIQYYNGEERAKGNILERFSAQQFPDLHSELNLSSLELGDSALYFCASSPRLNEKLFFGSGTQLSVL.

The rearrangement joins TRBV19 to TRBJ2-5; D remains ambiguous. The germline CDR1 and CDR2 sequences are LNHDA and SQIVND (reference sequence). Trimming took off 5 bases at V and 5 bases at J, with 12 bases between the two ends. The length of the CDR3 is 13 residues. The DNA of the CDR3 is TGTGCCAGTAGTGGGCAAGGTGTGGAGACCCAGTACTTC. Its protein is CASSGQGVETQYF.

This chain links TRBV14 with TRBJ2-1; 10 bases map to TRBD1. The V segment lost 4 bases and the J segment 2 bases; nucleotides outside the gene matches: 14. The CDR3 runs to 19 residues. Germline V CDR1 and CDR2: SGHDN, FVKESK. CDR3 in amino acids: CASSPLPGQGRYTYNEQFF. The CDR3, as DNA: TGTGCCAGCAGCCCTCTCCCGGGACAGGGGCGATATACCTACAATGAGCAGTTCTTC.

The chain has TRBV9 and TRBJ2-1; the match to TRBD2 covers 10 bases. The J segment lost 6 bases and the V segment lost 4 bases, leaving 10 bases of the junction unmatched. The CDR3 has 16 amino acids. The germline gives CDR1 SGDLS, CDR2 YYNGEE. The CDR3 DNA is TGTGCCAGCAGCCACACGCAGCGGGAGGGCCCCAATGAGCAGTTCTTC. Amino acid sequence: CASSHTQREGPNEQFF.

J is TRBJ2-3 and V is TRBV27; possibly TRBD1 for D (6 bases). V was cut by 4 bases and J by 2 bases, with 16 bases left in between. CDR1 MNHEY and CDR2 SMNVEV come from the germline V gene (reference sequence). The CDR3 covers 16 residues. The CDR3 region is CASSYQSGQITDTQYF. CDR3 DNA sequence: TGTGCCAGCAGTTACCAATCCGGACAGATCACAGATACGCAGTATTTT.

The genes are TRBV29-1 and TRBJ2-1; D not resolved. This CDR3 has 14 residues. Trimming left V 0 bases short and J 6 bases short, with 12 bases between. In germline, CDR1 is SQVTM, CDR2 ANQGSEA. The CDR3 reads CSVEDPQSRNEQFF. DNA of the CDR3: TGCAGCGTTGAAGATCCTCAGTCCCGCAATGAGCAGTTCTTC.

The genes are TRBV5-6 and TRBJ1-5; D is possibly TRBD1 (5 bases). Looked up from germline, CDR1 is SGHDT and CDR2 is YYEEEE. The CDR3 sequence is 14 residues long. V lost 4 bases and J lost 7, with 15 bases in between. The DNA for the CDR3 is TGTGCCAGCAGCCCCGGGGACCTGGGGCAGCCCCAGCATTTT. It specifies CASSPGDLGQPQHF. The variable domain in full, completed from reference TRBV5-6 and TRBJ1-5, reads DAGVTQSPTHLIKTRGQQVTLRCSPKSGHDTVSWYQQALGQGPQFIFQYYEEEERQRGNFPDRFSGHQFPNYSSELNVNALLLGDSALYLCASSPGDLGQPQHFGDGTRLSIL.

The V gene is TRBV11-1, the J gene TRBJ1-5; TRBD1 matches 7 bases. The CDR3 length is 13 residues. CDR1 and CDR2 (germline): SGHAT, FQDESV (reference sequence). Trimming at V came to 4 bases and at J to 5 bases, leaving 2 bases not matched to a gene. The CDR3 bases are TGTGCCAGCAGCTGGGACAGATATCAGCCCCAGCATTTT. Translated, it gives CASSWDRYQPQHF.

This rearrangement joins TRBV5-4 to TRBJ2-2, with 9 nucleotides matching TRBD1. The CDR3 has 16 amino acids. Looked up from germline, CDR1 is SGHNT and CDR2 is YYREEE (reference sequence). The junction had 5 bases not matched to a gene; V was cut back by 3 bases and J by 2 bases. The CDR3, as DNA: TGTGCCAGCAGCTGGGGGGACAGGGTAAACACCGGGGAGCTGTTTTTT. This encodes CASSWGDRVNTGELFF.

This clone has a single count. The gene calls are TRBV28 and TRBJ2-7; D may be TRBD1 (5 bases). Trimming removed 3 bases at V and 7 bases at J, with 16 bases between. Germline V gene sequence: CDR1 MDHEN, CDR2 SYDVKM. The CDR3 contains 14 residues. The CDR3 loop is CASSLIQGPREQYF. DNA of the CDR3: TGTGCCAGCAGTTTGATCCAGGGTCCGAGAGAGCAGTACTTC.

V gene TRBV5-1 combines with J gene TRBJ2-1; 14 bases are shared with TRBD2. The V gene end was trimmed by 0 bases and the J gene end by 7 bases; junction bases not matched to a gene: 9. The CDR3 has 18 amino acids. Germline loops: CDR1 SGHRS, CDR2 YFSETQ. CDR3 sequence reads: CASSLVATGTSGSNEQFF. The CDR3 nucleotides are TGCGCCAGCAGCTTGGTGGCCACCGGGACTAGCGGGAGTAATGAGCAGTTCTTC.

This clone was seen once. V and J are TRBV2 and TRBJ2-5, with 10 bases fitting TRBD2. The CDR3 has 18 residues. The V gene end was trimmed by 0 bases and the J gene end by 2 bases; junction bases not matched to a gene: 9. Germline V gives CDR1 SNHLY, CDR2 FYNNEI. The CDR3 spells CASSEAMVAGGLQETQYF. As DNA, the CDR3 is TGTGCCAGCAGTGAAGCGATGGTAGCGGGAGGATTACAAGAGACCCAGTACTTC.

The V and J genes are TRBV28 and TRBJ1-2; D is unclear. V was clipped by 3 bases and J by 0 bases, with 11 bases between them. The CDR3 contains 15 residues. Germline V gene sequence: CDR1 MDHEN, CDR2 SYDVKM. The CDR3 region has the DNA TGTGCCAGCAGTTTTCTATCCGAGCCTAACTATGGCTACACCTTC. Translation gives CASSFLSEPNYGYTF.

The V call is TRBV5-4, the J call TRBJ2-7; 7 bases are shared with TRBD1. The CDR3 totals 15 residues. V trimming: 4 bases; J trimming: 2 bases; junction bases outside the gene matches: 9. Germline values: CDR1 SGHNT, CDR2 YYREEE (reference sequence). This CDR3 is CASSPGMGQTYEQYF. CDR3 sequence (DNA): TGTGCCAGCAGCCCGGGGATGGGACAGACCTACGAGCAGTACTTC.

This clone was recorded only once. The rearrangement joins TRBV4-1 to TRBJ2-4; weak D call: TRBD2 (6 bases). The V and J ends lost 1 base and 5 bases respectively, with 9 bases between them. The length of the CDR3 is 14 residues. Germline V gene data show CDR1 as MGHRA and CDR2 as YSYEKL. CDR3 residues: CASSQVDYQNIQYF. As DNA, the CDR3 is TGCGCCAGCAGCCAAGTGGACTACCAAAACATTCAGTACTTC.

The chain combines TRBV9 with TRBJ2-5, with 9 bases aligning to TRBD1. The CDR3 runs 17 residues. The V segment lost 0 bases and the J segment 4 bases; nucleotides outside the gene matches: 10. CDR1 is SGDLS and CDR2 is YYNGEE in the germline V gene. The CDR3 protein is CASSVGATGGGIETQYF. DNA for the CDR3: TGTGCCAGCAGCGTAGGTGCTACAGGGGGCGGGATAGAGACCCAGTACTTC.

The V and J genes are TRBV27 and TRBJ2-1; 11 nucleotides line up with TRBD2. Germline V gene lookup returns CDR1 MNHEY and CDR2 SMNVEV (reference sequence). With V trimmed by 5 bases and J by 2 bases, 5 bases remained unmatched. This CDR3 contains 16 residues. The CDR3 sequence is CASSPIAGGPYNEQFF. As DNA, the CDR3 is TGTGCCAGCAGTCCCATAGCGGGAGGGCCCTACAATGAGCAGTTCTTC.

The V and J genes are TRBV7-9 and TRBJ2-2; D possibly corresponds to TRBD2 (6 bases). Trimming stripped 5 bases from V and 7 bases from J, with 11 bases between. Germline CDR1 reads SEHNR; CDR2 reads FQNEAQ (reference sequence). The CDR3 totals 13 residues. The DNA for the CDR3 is TGTGCCAGCAGCGACACTAGCATCGGGGAGCTGTTTTTT. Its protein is CASSDTSIGELFF.

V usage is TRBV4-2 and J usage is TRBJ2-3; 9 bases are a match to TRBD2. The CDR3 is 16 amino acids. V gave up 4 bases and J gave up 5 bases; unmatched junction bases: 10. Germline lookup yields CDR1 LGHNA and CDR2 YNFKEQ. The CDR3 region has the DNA TGTGCCAGCAGCCGGGACGTAGCGGGAGCGGGAGATACGCAGTATTTT. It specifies CASSRDVAGAGDTQYF.

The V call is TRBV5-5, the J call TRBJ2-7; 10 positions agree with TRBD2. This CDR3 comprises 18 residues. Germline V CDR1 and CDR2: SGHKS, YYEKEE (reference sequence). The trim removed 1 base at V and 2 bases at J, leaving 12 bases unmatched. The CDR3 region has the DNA TGTGCCAGCAGCTTGTTTACTAGCGGGACGACCACCCCCTACGAGCAGTACTTC. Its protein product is CASSLFTSGTTTPYEQYF.

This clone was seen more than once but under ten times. In DNA, the CDR3 is TGTGCCTGGAGTTTGGGGGGAACAGGAAACACCATATATTTT. Protein: CAWSLGGTGNTIYF. This chain uses TRBV30 with TRBJ1-3, with a tentative D call TRBD1 (5 bases). In germline, CDR1 is GTSNPN, CDR2 SVGIG (reference sequence). The ends were cut back, 2 bases at V and 4 bases at J, with 12 bases in the middle. The CDR3 is made up of 14 amino acids.